This T cell receptor beta chain was observed in a study of OX40 agonist ivuxolimab in advanced cancers. Study context: Partial responses occurred in three patients (one hepatocellular carcinoma, two cutaneous melanoma).

The germline gives CDR1 SGHTA, CDR2 FQGNSA. V was clipped by 3 bases and J by 6 bases, with 7 bases between them. The CDR3 length is 12 residues. Method: immunoSEQ multiplex PCR; TCRdb's copy keeps in-frame clones and lacks some. The sample has roughly 73,000 clones, roughly 86% seen once. The sample consisted of CD4+ or CD8+ T cells sorted from blood, taken in a trial of the OX40 agonist ivuxolimab. V gene TRBV7-2 combines with J gene TRBJ2-3; unclear D gene. This clonotype was sampled from an adult with an advanced solid tumor such as melanoma, head and neck, liver or kidney cancer. CDR3 DNA: TGTGCCAGCAGCTTTGCGACCGATACGCAGTATTTT. It specifies CASSFATDTQYF.